This T cell receptor (beta chain) was captured by sequencing in a study of blood T cell repertoires in COVID-19. Turning to the study itself: Acute and convalescent COVID-19 specimens originated in the United States, Italy and Spain.

V gave up 5 bases and J gave up 3 bases; unmatched junction bases: 7. In germline, CDR1 is GTSNPN, CDR2 SVGIG (reference sequence). This CDR3 spans 14 amino acids. Produced via immunoSEQ multiplex PCR; TCRdb's table is partial and in-frame only. Of fewer than 300,000 clones in the sample, around 90% were seen once. The chain combines TRBV30 with TRBJ1-5; 7 bases fit TRBD1. The clonotype originates from a person in their late teens or twenties with COVID-19, enrolled during active disease. Sequenced sample: peripheral blood. CDR3 nucleotide sequence: TGTGCCTGGTCTTTACAGGGGAACAATCAGCCCCAGCATTTT. It codes for CAWSLQGNNQPQHF.